This T cell receptor (beta chain) came from a study of low-dose radiotherapy and immunotherapy resistance in tumors. Study overall: With 1 Gy per fraction every two weeks, Cohort 2 accumulated 13 Gy across 26 weeks. Administration of intravenous cyclophosphamide at 200 mg/m2 took place every two weeks, one day before radiation and immunotherapy. A dose of 300 mg of oral aspirin was taken by patients daily for four cycles from cycle 1 day 1.

V was pared by 9 bases and J by 7 bases, with 26 bases of the junction left unmatched. Per the germline V gene, CDR1 is MNHGY and CDR2 is SAAAGT. CDR3 length: 18 amino acids. With regard to this clonotype: A read error likely explains this, since a far larger clone differs by one base.

Primers used for first-strand cDNA, a TRAV- and TRBV-specific set, covered both alpha and beta chains. TCR amplification ran 15 to 25 PCR cycles using constant-region and V-primer adapter primers. After the mRNA was isolated, it was amplified using in vitro transcription. TCRdb recomputed calls from the reads with MiXCR, one row per CDR3 protein. The sample holds about 100,000 distinct CDR3 sequences; more than 20% are singletons and the top ten take roughly 4.3%. Time point reported: after trial treatment. Indicated treatment: LDRT plus nivolumab, ipilimumab, low-dose cyclophosphamide and aspirin (RACIN trial).

The receptor comes from a male donor with prostate cancer. The chain employs TRBV6-8 and TRBJ1-2, with 7 bases aligning to TRBD1. Sequencing used PBMCs, obtained after low-dose radiotherapy plus immunotherapy. The DNA for the CDR3 is TGTGCCAGGAACTCAGGGGGGCCGAAACGGGGTTTGGAGTGTGGCTACACCTTC. Amino acid sequence: CARNSGGPKRGLECGYTF.